Following are 32 T cell receptor beta chains from one sample sequenced in a study of blood T cells in healthy people across ages. A sample-barcoded 5' primer and a J-beta primer mix were used in a second PCR of roughly 7 to 12 cycles. TCRdb reprocessed the 5' RACE reads via MiXCR and lists one record per CDR3 protein. The repertoire includes some 900,000 distinct CDR3 sequences, 25% to 35% of them detected once, and roughly 17% sits in the top ten. Material for sequencing was blood. The receptors were gathered from a woman older than 75 in good health.

This clonotype was seen a few times. This may come from a read error, since a much larger clone is one base off. CDR3 nucleotides: TGTGCCAGCAGGGCGAGCGGGGGGGAAGAGACCCAGTACTTC. Translating gives CASRASGGEETQYF. V usage is TRBV12-3 or TRBV12-4 and J usage is TRBJ2-5; 10 positions match TRBD2. The junction had 4 bases not matched to a gene; V was cut back by 6 bases and J by 3 bases. The CDR3 sequence is 14 residues long.

In this sample, this clonotype turned up a few times. V is TRBV2 and J is TRBJ1-5; D possibly corresponds to TRBD1 (5 bases). Germline CDR1 SNHLY, CDR2 FYNNEI. The CDR3 runs to 17 residues. Trimming took 5 bases from V and 2 from J, leaving 19 bases between them. The CDR3 DNA reads as TGTGCCAGCAGTTCTCCGCAGGGAGGACGTGGCAATCAGCCCCAGCATTTT. Residues: CASSSPQGGRGNQPQHF.

This clonotype was picked up many times. V is TRBV6-2 or TRBV6-3 and J is TRBJ1-5; unclear D gene. V was shortened by 3 bases and J by 3 bases, with 12 bases between the two germline ends. This CDR3 comprises 15 residues. Germline V gene lookup returns CDR1 MNHEY and CDR2 SVGEGT. The CDR3 sequence: CASSYVTNFNQPQHF. The CDR3 DNA follows: TGTGCCAGCAGTTATGTCACTAATTTCAATCAGCCCCAGCATTTT.

This clonotype showed up many times. This chain joins TRBV7-6 and TRBJ2-7, with D perhaps matching TRBD1 (6 bases). Trimming shortened V by 6 bases and J by 0 bases, and 9 bases separated the two germline ends. The CDR3 is made up of 13 amino acids. Germline V gene lookup returns CDR1 SGHVS and CDR2 FNYEAQ. CDR3 region: CASSRTDSYEQYF. CDR3 bases: TGTGCCAGCAGTCGGACAGACTCCTACGAGCAGTACTTC.

In regard to this clonotype: A read error may be the cause here, since a much bigger clone is one base away. J is TRBJ2-7 and V is TRBV27, with 9 bases that match TRBD1. CDR3 length equals 15 residues. Per germline, CDR1 MNHEY and CDR2 SMNVEV (reference sequence). The DNA for the CDR3 is TGTACCAGCTCACTGTACAGGGGGCTAGAGCACGAGCAGTACTTC. Translated, it gives CTSSLYRGLEHEQYF.

This sequence joins TRBV7-9 and TRBJ2-5; 7 nucleotides match TRBD1. Trimming took 5 bases from V and 4 from J; bases not matched to a gene: 10. This CDR3 region has 15 residues. Germline V gene data show CDR1 as SEHNR and CDR2 as FQNEAQ (reference sequence). The CDR3: CASSRRKTGRETQYF. Here the CDR3 DNA reads TGTGCCAGCAGCCGCCGGAAGACAGGGAGAGAGACCCAGTACTTC. Based on the CDR3 plus reference TRBV7-9 and TRBJ2-5, the full variable domain is DTGVSQNPRHKITKRGQNVTFRCDPISEHNRLYWYRQTLGQGPEFLTYFQNEAQLEKSRLLSDRFSAERPKGSFSTLEIQRTEQGDSAMYLCASSRRKTGRETQYFGPGTRLLVL.

With regard to this clonotype: A much larger clone is a single base away; this may be a read error. The chain recombines TRBV15 with TRBJ2-7; D is ambiguous. CDR3 length: 11 amino acids. V shed 4 bases and J shed 7 bases, with 8 bases lying between them. Per germline, CDR1 LNHNV and CDR2 YYDKDF (reference sequence). Written as DNA, the CDR3 is TGTGCCACCAGCAAGGGTAATGAGCAGTACTTC. The encoded protein is CATSKGNEQYF.

This clonotype was found many times. The V call is TRBV6-1, the J call TRBJ2-3, with D tentatively TRBD2 (5 bases). The germline V gene encodes CDR1 MNHNS and CDR2 SASEGT. V lost 8 bases to trimming and J lost 4 bases, with 16 bases between them. This CDR3 has 14 amino acids. Written as DNA, the CDR3 is TGTGCCAGCCTTATAACTAGTTTTGCAGATACGCAGTATTTT. Translated: CASLITSFADTQYF.

This clonotype has ten or more counts. The rearrangement joins TRBV20-1 to TRBJ1-5, with D possibly TRBD1 on 6 matching bases. V was cut by 0 bases and J by 6 bases, with 15 bases left in between. The CDR3 loop spans 15 amino acids. Germline V CDR1 and CDR2: DFQATT, SNEGSKA (reference sequence). Here the CDR3 reads CSARDRRGDIQPQHF. CDR3 coding DNA: TGCAGTGCTAGAGATAGAAGGGGGGATATTCAGCCCCAGCATTTT.

This clonotype was observed a handful of times. CDR3 sequence: CASSSIAGSEAFF. DNA for the CDR3: TGTGCCAGCAGCTCAATAGCAGGGTCTGAAGCTTTCTTT. V and J are TRBV7-2 and TRBJ1-1; perhaps TRBD1 as D (5 bases). V lost 4 bases to trimming and J lost 6 bases, with 12 bases between them. CDR1 SGHTA and CDR2 FQGNSA come from the germline V gene. There are 13 residues in the CDR3.

As regards this clonotype: This CDR3 is missing its conserved last phenylalanine or tryptophan, likely due to a read error. The chain links TRBV11-2 to TRBJ1-4; 9 nucleotides align to TRBD1. CDR1 and CDR2 from the germline V gene are SGHAT and FQNNGV. The CDR3 length is 13 residues. V shed 5 bases and J 10 bases; nucleotides not matched to a gene: 5. CDR3 sequence reads: CASSRGQGRKLFV. The DNA for the CDR3 is TGTGCCAGCAGCCGCGGACAGGGGCGAAAACTGTTTGTT.

In its sample, this clonotype was seen a few times. At one boundary the junction diverges from the germline segment, which might be a read error. The chain links TRBV5-5 to TRBJ1-3; 11 bases align to TRBD1. This CDR3 is 16 amino acids long. Germline V gives CDR1 SGHKS, CDR2 YYEKEE (reference sequence). CDR3 sequence reads: CASSSGQGAQGNTIYF. The CDR3 DNA is TGCGCCAGCAGCTCCGGACAGGGGGCGCAGGGAAACACCATATATTTT.

This clonotype was seen more than once but under ten times. A read error is possible here, since a much larger clone lies one base away. The genes are TRBV5-1 and TRBJ2-2; TRBD1 is a possible D gene (6 bases). V shed 4 bases and J shed 1 base, with 8 bases lying between them. Germline CDR1 SGHRS, CDR2 YFSETQ. CDR3 length: 14 residues. This chain's CDR3 is CASSKGQNTGELFF. DNA for the CDR3: TGCGCCAGCAGCAAGGGACAGAACACCGGGGAGCTGTTTTTT.

The J gene is TRBJ1-4, the V gene TRBV7-2; D is undetermined. This CDR3 spans 16 amino acids. CDR1 is SGHTA, CDR2 FQGNSA, per germline. V was pared by 0 bases and J by 8 bases, with 16 bases between. CDR3 DNA: TGTGCCAGCAGCTTAGCCCGTACGAGGGCTGGGGAAAAACTGTTTTTT. It is translated as CASSLARTRAGEKLFF.

This clonotype was detected only a few times. One junction end does not reproduce the germline sequence, and a read error may be involved. The chain employs TRBV7-2 and TRBJ2-2; TRBD2 matches at 10 bases. Looked up from germline, CDR1 is SGHTA and CDR2 is FQGNSA. This CDR3 comprises 18 residues. CDR3 loop: CASSLADQRGGRAGELFF. CDR3 DNA sequence: TGTGCCAGCAGCCTAGCGGATCAGCGGGGGGGAAGGGCCGGGGAGCTGTTTTTT.

Note on this clonotype: Just one base apart from a much larger clone, this may be a read error. DNA for the CDR3: TGTGCCAGCAGCTTAGTGGGACTAGCGGGGCGCGATGAGCAGTTCTTC. It specifies CASSLVGLAGRDEQFF. The V call is TRBV11-2, the J call TRBJ2-1; 13 positions match TRBD2. V shed 1 base, J shed 8 bases, and the junction held 5 bases outside the gene matches. The CDR3 is 16 amino acids. The germline CDR1 and CDR2 sequences are SGHAT and FQNNGV. Full variable domain (remainder filled in from reference TRBV11-2 and TRBJ2-1): EAGVAQSPRYKIIEKRQSVAFWCNPISGHATLYWYQQILGQGPKLLIQFQNNGVVDDSQLPKDRFSAERLKGVDSTLKIQPAKLEDSAVYLCASSLVGLAGRDEQFFGPGTRLTVL.

The sample holds many counts of this clonotype. The chain has TRBV5-6 and TRBJ1-6, with unresolved D. From germline, CDR1 is SGHDT and CDR2 YYEEEE. V lost 7 bases, J lost 4 bases, and 6 bases lay in between. This CDR3 spans 12 amino acids. The CDR3 nucleotides read TGTGCCAGCCGGATGTATAATTCACCCCTCCACTTT. Translation gives CASRMYNSPLHF.

This clonotype has ten or more counts. The chain uses TRBV7-2 and TRBJ1-2; D gene ambiguous. Germline-derived CDR1 and CDR2 are SGHTA and FQGNSA. The CDR3 spans 14 residues. Trimming removed 5 bases from V and 8 bases from J, with 18 bases in between. CDR3 nucleotides: TGTGCCAGCAGCAACGGGCCTCCTAGGGAGGGCTACACCTTC. Its translation: CASSNGPPREGYTF.

In the case of this clonotype: A clone one base away is much larger, so this may be a read error. The chain combines TRBV2 with TRBJ1-4; the D is unclear. Germline V lookup: CDR1 SNHLY, CDR2 FYNNEI. The V and J ends lost 8 bases and 0 bases respectively, with 4 bases between them. This CDR3 is built from 12 residues. The CDR3 nucleotides are TGTGCCAGCGGGGCAACTAATGAAAAACTGTTTTTT. It encodes CASGATNEKLFF.

The V call is TRBV3-1, the J call TRBJ1-6, with unresolved D. CDR3 length: 13 amino acids. The V end lost 1 base, the J end lost 7 bases, and 5 bases lay between the germline ends. The germline V gene encodes CDR1 LGHDT and CDR2 YNNKEL (reference sequence). This CDR3 reads CASSQAINSPLHF. The DNA of the CDR3 is TGTGCCAGCAGCCAAGCGATAAATTCACCCCTCCACTTT.

In regard to this clonotype: This sequence may be a read error, since a much larger clone differs from it by one base. The chain's CDR3 is CASSLSTGMGSEQFF. In DNA form, the CDR3 reads TGTGCCAGCAGCTTATCGACAGGGATGGGCAGTGAGCAGTTCTTC. The chain combines TRBV11-2 with TRBJ2-1; 7 nucleotides match TRBD1. The CDR3 contains 15 residues. Germline V lookup: CDR1 SGHAT, CDR2 FQNNGV. V lost 2 bases and J lost 9; bases outside the gene matches: 10. Using reference TRBV11-2 and TRBJ2-1 for the parts outside the CDR3, the full variable domain is EAGVAQSPRYKIIEKRQSVAFWCNPISGHATLYWYQQILGQGPKLLIQFQNNGVVDDSQLPKDRFSAERLKGVDSTLKIQPAKLEDSAVYLCASSLSTGMGSEQFFGPGTRLTVL.

The J gene is TRBJ2-7, the V gene TRBV6-6; possibly TRBD2 for D (5 bases). The DNA end favors TRBJ2-5, so the J call may be wrong. The germline V gene has CDR1 MNHNY and CDR2 SVGAGI (reference sequence). This CDR3 region has 15 residues. The CDR3: CASSSHGLREGTQYF. The DNA for the CDR3 is TGTGCCAGCAGCTCCCACGGGCTCCGGGAAGGGACCCAGTACTTC.

The V and J genes are TRBV20-1 and TRBJ2-1; TRBD2 is a possible D gene (6 bases). Germline CDR1 DFQATT, CDR2 SNEGSKA (reference sequence). CDR3 length equals 14 residues. Deletions cut 3 bases from V and 8 bases from J, with 17 bases between. CDR3 sequence reads: CSASRPSELDEQFF. The CDR3 region has the DNA TGCAGTGCTAGTCGTCCTAGCGAATTGGATGAGCAGTTCTTC.

In this sample, this clonotype turned up many times. The chain joins TRBV3-1 to TRBJ2-7, with 9 positions matching TRBD1. V shed 4 bases, J shed 7 bases, and the junction held 8 bases outside the gene matches. Germline V gene data show CDR1 as LGHDT and CDR2 as YNNKEL (reference sequence). This CDR3 contains 14 residues. The CDR3 DNA is TGTGCCAGCAGCCCCAAACAGGGGGCGCTTGAGCAGTACTTC. It is translated as CASSPKQGALEQYF.

This clonotype was found once. This clone may be a read error of a much larger clone one base away. The J gene is TRBJ2-1, the V gene TRBV3-1; 7 positions agree with TRBD2. Germline V gene sequence: CDR1 LGHDT, CDR2 YNNKEL (reference sequence). The CDR3 runs to 14 residues. V lost 5 bases to trimming and J lost 7 bases; unmatched junction nucleotides: 8. The CDR3 coding sequence is TGTGCCAGCAGCACAAGCGGGGAGCATAATGAGCAGTTCTTC. This gives the protein CASSTSGEHNEQFF.

This clonotype was seen at least ten times. The chain has TRBV20-1 and TRBJ2-3; 10 bases map to TRBD2. Unmatched junction bases numbered 8, after V lost 4 bases and J lost 7 bases. The CDR3 has 14 amino acids. From germline, CDR1 is DFQATT and CDR2 SNEGSKA (reference sequence). CDR3 loop: CSAKLAGLLNTQYF. The CDR3, as DNA: TGCAGTGCTAAACTAGCGGGGTTACTGAATACGCAGTATTTT.

A remark on this clonotype: One base away lies a much larger clone, so this may be a sequencing read error. The genes are TRBV27 and TRBJ1-5, with D possibly being TRBD1 (5 bases). V was pared by 0 bases and J by 1 base, with 10 bases between. Germline V gives CDR1 MNHEY, CDR2 SMNVEV (reference sequence). The CDR3 consists of 16 residues. In DNA, the CDR3 is TGTGCCAGCAGTTTATCGGGGGGGACCAGCAATCAGCCCCAGCATTTT. This sequence encodes CASSLSGGTSNQPQHF.

Only a few counts were recorded for this clonotype. The rearrangement uses TRBV10-3 and TRBJ1-4; TRBD1 matches 9 bases. J lost 5 bases, V lost 0 bases, and 7 bases had no gene match. Germline V gene data show CDR1 as ENHRY and CDR2 as SYGVKD. The CDR3 has 17 residues. In nucleotides, the CDR3 is TGTGCCATCAGTGAGTCATTCATCGGGACAGGGAATGAAAAACTGTTTTTT. This gives the protein CAISESFIGTGNEKLFF.

The J gene is TRBJ2-7, the V gene TRBV20-1; a possible D gene is TRBD2 (6 bases). This CDR3 is built from 14 residues. CDR1 DFQATT and CDR2 SNEGSKA come from the germline V gene (reference sequence). V was trimmed by 4 bases and J by 0 bases, leaving 13 bases between them. The CDR3 DNA follows: TGCAGTGCTACCCGTCGGGGGAGCTCCTACGAGCAGTACTTC. Translation gives CSATRRGSSYEQYF.

Ten or more counts support this clonotype. This chain joins TRBV27 and TRBJ2-7, with D unresolved. The CDR3 has 11 residues. Trimming stripped 6 bases from V and 4 bases from J, with 7 bases between. Germline CDR1 reads MNHEY; CDR2 reads SMNVEV (reference sequence). CDR3 sequence (DNA): TGTGCCAGCAGACGAAGTTACGAGCAGTACTTC. Protein: CASRRSYEQYF.

This clonotype was observed a few times. The chain is built from TRBV2 and TRBJ1-2; possible D gene TRBD1, 6 bases. Between the trimmed V and J ends, which lost 9 bases and 5 bases, there was a span of 16 bases. Germline V lookup: CDR1 SNHLY, CDR2 FYNNEI. This CDR3 is built from 13 residues. DNA for the CDR3: TGTGCCAGTGAGACAGGTGGGGCTTATGGCTACACCTTC. Translated, it gives CASETGGAYGYTF.

Details on this clonotype: A much larger clone lies one base from this, so it may be a read error. V gene TRBV5-8 combines with J gene TRBJ2-7, with D perhaps TRBD1 or TRBD2 (5 bases each). The J call is uncertain, as TRBJ2-4 better fits the DNA end. Germline CDR1 SGHTS, CDR2 YDEGEE. The CDR3 totals 15 residues. The CDR3, as DNA: TGTGCCAGCAGCTTGTCCGGTGCCTTGGGGGACATTCAGTACTTC. It codes for CASSLSGALGDIQYF.